The source of this T cell receptor (beta chain) is a study of shared clonotypes between healthy human individuals. CDR3 length: 15 residues. CDR1 and CDR2 from the germline V gene are LNHNV and YYDKDF (reference sequence). Trimming cost V 1 base and J 9 bases, with 19 bases left between them. Study-wide findings and caveats: It was the few donors that limited the genetic and exposure-history diversity represented. Incomplete sequencing of sorted subsets was indicated by rarefaction despite large depth.

The method was immunoSEQ multiplex PCR; TCRdb's version includes in-frame clones alone and lacks a portion of them. This table has around 1 million clones, about three quarters appearing once. Points on this clone: Antigen specificity is unknown.

Sequenced material: memory CD4+ T cells sorted from blood. Noted subset: CD45RA-negative fraction. The sequence came from a man between 18 and 29 years old in good health. V is TRBV15 and J is TRBJ2-7; either TRBD1 or TRBD2 may fit D (5 bases each). CDR3: CATSRGRDLRLGQYF. CDR3 nucleotide sequence: TGTGCCACCAGCAGAGGCCGGGACCTACGTTTGGGGCAGTACTTC.